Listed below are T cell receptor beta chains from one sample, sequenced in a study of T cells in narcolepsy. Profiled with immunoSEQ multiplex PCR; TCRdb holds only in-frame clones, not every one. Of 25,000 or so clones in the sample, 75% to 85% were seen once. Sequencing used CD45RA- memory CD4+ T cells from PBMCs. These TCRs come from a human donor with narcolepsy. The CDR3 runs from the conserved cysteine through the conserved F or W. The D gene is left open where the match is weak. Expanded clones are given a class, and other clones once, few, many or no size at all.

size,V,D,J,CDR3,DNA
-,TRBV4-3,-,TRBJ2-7,CASSPAGGRSYEQYF,TGCGCCAGCAGCCCTGCCGGCGGAAGGTCCTACGAGCAGTACTTC
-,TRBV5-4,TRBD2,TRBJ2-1,CASSSGTSGNNEQFF,TGTGCCAGCAGCTCCGGGACTAGCGGAAACAATGAGCAGTTCTTC
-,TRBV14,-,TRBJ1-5,CASSQERRNNQPQHF,TGTGCCAGCAGCCAAGAGCGCAGAAACAATCAGCCCCAGCATTTT
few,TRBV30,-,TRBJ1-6,CACFQSSYNSPLHF,TGTGCCTGCTTCCAGAGCTCCTATAATTCACCCCTCCACTTT
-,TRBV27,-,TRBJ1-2,CASSLGGGVYGYTF,TGTGCCAGCAGTTTAGGGGGGGGAGTCTATGGCTACACCTTC
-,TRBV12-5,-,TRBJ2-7,CASGRTGFGYEQYF,TGTGCTAGTGGTCGCACAGGGTTCGGGTACGAGCAGTACTTC
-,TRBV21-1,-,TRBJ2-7,CAGRGQASYYEQYF,TGTGCCGGGAGGGGACAGGCGTCGTACTACGAGCAGTACTTC
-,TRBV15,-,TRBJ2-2,CATSRGQNSGELFF,TGTGCCACCAGCAGAGGACAGAACTCCGGGGAGCTGTTTTTT
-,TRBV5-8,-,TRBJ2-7,CASSTLSYEQYF,TGTGCCAGCAGCACCCTCTCCTACGAGCAGTACTTC
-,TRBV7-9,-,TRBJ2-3,CASSSTDTQYF,TGTGCCAGCAGCTCCACAGATACGCAGTATTTT
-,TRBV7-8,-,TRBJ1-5,CASSKSNQPQHF,TGTGCCAGCAGCAAGAGCAATCAGCCCCAGCATTTT
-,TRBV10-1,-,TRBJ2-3,CASSSQLGDTQYF,TGCGCCAGCTCTTCCCAATTGGGGGATACGCAGTATTTT
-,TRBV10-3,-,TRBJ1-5,CAISESLGGGNNQPQHF,TGTGCCATCAGTGAGTCATTAGGGGGGGGGAACAATCAGCCCCAGCATTTT
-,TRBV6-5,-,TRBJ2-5,CASNPPYGAQYF,TGTGCCAGCAATCCTCCATACGGTGCCCAGTACTTC
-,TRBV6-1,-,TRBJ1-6,CASDRSSYNSPLHF,TGTGCCAGCGACAGGAGCTCCTATAATTCACCCCTCCACTTT
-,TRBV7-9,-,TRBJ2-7,CAGGRSPYEQYF,TGTGCCGGAGGTCGGTCCCCCTACGAGCAGTACTTC
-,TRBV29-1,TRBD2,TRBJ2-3,CSGRGVGSAAWGTDTQYF,TGCAGCGGCCGGGGGGTGGGTAGCGCGGCATGGGGCACAGATACGCAGTATTTT
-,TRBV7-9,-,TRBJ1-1,CASSLNRNTEAFF,TGTGCCAGCAGCTTAAATCGGAACACTGAAGCTTTCTTT
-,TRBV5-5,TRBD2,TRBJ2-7,CASSSRTSGVIYEQYF,TGTGCCAGCAGCTCGAGGACTAGCGGGGTGATCTACGAGCAGTACTTC
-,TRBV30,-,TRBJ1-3,CACLRLLSGNTIYF,TGTGCCTGCCTTAGACTGCTCTCTGGAAACACCATATATTTT
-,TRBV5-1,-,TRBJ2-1,CASSASLAFGLGEQFF,TGCGCCAGCAGCGCGAGTCTAGCTTTCGGTTTAGGTGAGCAGTTCTTC
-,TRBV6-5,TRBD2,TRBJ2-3,CASSYARDYTTDTQYF,TGTGCCAGCAGCTACGCCCGGGACTATACCACAGATACGCAGTATTTT
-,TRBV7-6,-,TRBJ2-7,CASSSVIRGEQYF,TGTGCCAGCAGCTCCGTCATTAGGGGGGAGCAGTACTTC
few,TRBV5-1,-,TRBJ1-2,CASSLDGQKTNYGYTF,TGCGCCAGCAGCTTGGACGGACAGAAAACTAACTATGGCTACACCTTC
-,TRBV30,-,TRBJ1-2,CAWSVVHGYTF,TGTGCCTGGAGTGTAGTCCATGGCTACACCTTC
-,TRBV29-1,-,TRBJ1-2,CSARDGRGGYTF,TGCAGCGCACGGGACGGGAGAGGAGGCTACACCTTC
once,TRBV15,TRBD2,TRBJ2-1,CATSRGTSGGWGEQFF,TGTGCCACCAGCAGAGGGACTAGCGGGGGATGGGGTGAGCAGTTCTTC
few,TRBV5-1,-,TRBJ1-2,CASSSERNRGGYTF,TGCGCCAGCAGCTCAGAACGTAACAGAGGCGGCTACACCTTC
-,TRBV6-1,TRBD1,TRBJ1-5,CASSLGQGTQPQHF,TGTGCCAGCTCCCTGGGACAGGGGACTCAGCCCCAGCATTTT
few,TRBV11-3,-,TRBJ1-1,CASSLEGGTEAFF,TGTGCCAGCAGCTTAGAGGGGGGTACTGAAGCTTTCTTT
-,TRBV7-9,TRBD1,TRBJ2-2,CASSLSGGYTGELFF,TGTGCCAGCAGCTTATCAGGGGGCTACACCGGGGAGCTGTTTTTT
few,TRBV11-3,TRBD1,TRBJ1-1,CASSSPAGQLNTEAFF,TGTGCCAGCAGCTCCCCAGCGGGACAGCTGAACACTGAAGCTTTCTTT
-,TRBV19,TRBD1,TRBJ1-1,CASSRSSGTGITEAFF,TGTGCCAGTAGTAGGAGTTCCGGGACAGGGATCACTGAAGCTTTCTTT
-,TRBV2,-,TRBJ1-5,CASSERTGNQPQHF,TGTGCCAGCAGTGAAAGGACTGGGAATCAGCCCCAGCATTTT
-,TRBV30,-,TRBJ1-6,CARKQGGYNSPLHF,TGTGCCAGAAAACAGGGCGGGTATAATTCACCCCTCCACTTT
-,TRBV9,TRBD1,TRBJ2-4,CASSPWGQANIQYF,TGTGCCAGCAGCCCTTGGGGACAGGCAAACATTCAGTACTTC
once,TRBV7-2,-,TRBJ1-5,CASSWDKRYQPQHF,TGTGCCAGCAGCTGGGACAAAAGATATCAGCCCCAGCATTTT
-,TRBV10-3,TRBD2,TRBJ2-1,CAIGPIGGVVNEQFF,TGTGCCATCGGACCTATTGGGGGGGTAGTGAATGAGCAGTTCTTC
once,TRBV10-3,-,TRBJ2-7,CAISDSQGRAEQYF,TGTGCCATCAGTGATAGTCAGGGAAGGGCCGAGCAGTACTTC
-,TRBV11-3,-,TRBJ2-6,CASSTNGANVLTF,TGTGCCAGCAGCACCAATGGGGCCAACGTCCTGACTTTC
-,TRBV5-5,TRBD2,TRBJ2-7,CASSLELAAAQEQYF,TGTGCCAGCAGCTTGGAACTAGCGGCGGCCCAGGAGCAGTACTTC